Listed below are T cell receptor beta chains from one sample, sequenced in a study of blood T cells in healthy people across ages. MiXCR, applied by TCRdb to the 5' RACE reads, yields one record per CDR3 protein. The sample carries roughly 1.6 million distinct CDR3 sequences, roughly 30% recorded once. Material for sequencing was blood. The receptors were sampled from a woman aged 25 to 39 in good health. CDR3s include the opening cysteine and the closing phenylalanine or tryptophan. A D gene is named only where the DNA matches it firmly. Where a row states a size, it is once, few, many or the class of an expanded clone; other rows omit it.

d_call: TRBD1
v_call: TRBV9
cdr3_length: 15
clone_size: -
j_call: TRBJ1-2
cdr3_aa: CASSYEDRDNAGYTF
cdr3_nt: TGTGCCAGCAGCTACGAGGACAGGGATAACGCTGGCTACACCTTC

d_call: TRBD2
v_call: TRBV5-1
cdr3_length: 16
clone_size: -
j_call: TRBJ2-1
cdr3_aa: CASSLGLSGIGLEQFF
cdr3_nt: TGCGCCAGCAGCTTGGGTCTCAGCGGGATAGGGCTTGAGCAGTTCTTC

d_call: TRBD1
v_call: TRBV20-1
cdr3_length: 17
clone_size: -
j_call: TRBJ2-6
cdr3_aa: CSVLEGQGAGGANVLTF
cdr3_nt: TGCAGTGTTCTTGAGGGACAGGGGGCGGGAGGGGCCAACGTCCTGACTTTC

d_call: TRBD2
v_call: TRBV5-1
cdr3_length: 17
clone_size: few
j_call: TRBJ2-1
cdr3_aa: CASSSLAGGETYNEQFF
cdr3_nt: TGCGCCAGCAGCTCCTTAGCGGGGGGGGAGACTTACAATGAGCAGTTCTTC

d_call: TRBD1
v_call: TRBV11-1
cdr3_length: 15
clone_size: -
j_call: TRBJ1-4
cdr3_aa: CASSIRQGMNEKLFF
cdr3_nt: TGTGCCAGCAGCATACGACAGGGGATGAATGAAAAACTGTTTTTT

d_call: TRBD1
v_call: TRBV6-1
cdr3_length: 13
clone_size: -
j_call: TRBJ2-1
cdr3_aa: CASSEKTGTGGFF
cdr3_nt: TGTGCCAGCAGTGAAAAAACCGGGACAGGGGGGTTCTTC

d_call: -
v_call: TRBV12-3/TRBV12-4
cdr3_length: 13
clone_size: few
j_call: TRBJ2-7
cdr3_aa: CASSPTGMIEQYF
cdr3_nt: TGTGCCAGCAGTCCGACAGGCATGATCGAGCAGTACTTC

d_call: -
v_call: TRBV20-1
cdr3_length: 16
clone_size: -
j_call: TRBJ2-1
cdr3_aa: CSANSRWVLPYNEQFF
cdr3_nt: TGCAGTGCAAATAGTCGGTGGGTCCTACCATACAATGAGCAGTTCTTC

d_call: -
v_call: TRBV18
cdr3_length: 14
clone_size: few
j_call: TRBJ2-5
cdr3_aa: CASSPPSLRETQYF
cdr3_nt: TGTGCCAGCTCACCACCGTCTTTAAGGGAGACCCAGTACTTC

d_call: TRBD2
v_call: TRBV13
cdr3_length: 20
clone_size: -
j_call: TRBJ2-1
cdr3_aa: CASSLVTAKIAGGSYNEQFF
cdr3_nt: TGTGCCAGCAGCTTAGTCACGGCGAAAATCGCGGGAGGCTCCTACAATGAGCAGTTCTTC

d_call: -
v_call: TRBV6-4
cdr3_length: 15
clone_size: -
j_call: TRBJ1-1
cdr3_aa: CASSPCQGSNTEAFF
cdr3_nt: TGTGCCAGCAGTCCCTGTCAGGGGTCTAACACTGAAGCTTTCTTT

d_call: TRBD1
v_call: TRBV4-1
cdr3_length: 20
clone_size: -
j_call: TRBJ2-6
cdr3_aa: CASSRQGDRVYTSGANVLTF
cdr3_nt: TGCGCCAGCAGCCGACAAGGCGACAGGGTTTATACCTCTGGGGCCAACGTCCTGACTTTC

d_call: TRBD2
v_call: TRBV5-1
cdr3_length: 16
clone_size: few
j_call: TRBJ2-1
cdr3_aa: CASSHSSGSVGNEQFF
cdr3_nt: TGCGCCAGCAGCCATTCAAGCGGGAGCGTTGGTAATGAGCAGTTCTTC

d_call: -
v_call: TRBV30
cdr3_length: 13
clone_size: few
j_call: TRBJ2-1
cdr3_aa: CAWSVRQHNEQFF
cdr3_nt: TGTGCCTGGAGTGTAAGGCAGCACAATGAGCAGTTCTTC

d_call: -
v_call: TRBV15
cdr3_length: 13
clone_size: once
j_call: TRBJ2-7
cdr3_aa: CATSTGLTYEQYF
cdr3_nt: TGTGCCACCAGCACAGGACTAACCTACGAGCAGTACTTC

d_call: TRBD1
v_call: TRBV25-1
cdr3_length: 15
clone_size: many
j_call: TRBJ2-5
cdr3_aa: CASSSGTVAQETQYF
cdr3_nt: TGTGCCAGCAGTTCCGGGACAGTTGCTCAAGAGACCCAGTACTTC

d_call: -
v_call: TRBV6-1
cdr3_length: 10
clone_size: -
j_call: TRBJ2-1
cdr3_aa: CASSDGEQFF
cdr3_nt: TGTGCCAGCAGTGATGGTGAGCAGTTCTTC

d_call: TRBD1
v_call: TRBV5-1
cdr3_length: 15
clone_size: -
j_call: TRBJ1-1
cdr3_aa: CASSKEGGQNTEAFF
cdr3_nt: TGCGCCAGCAGCAAGGAAGGGGGCCAGAACACTGAAGCTTTCTTT

d_call: TRBD2
v_call: TRBV12-3/TRBV12-4
cdr3_length: 18
clone_size: -
j_call: TRBJ2-3
cdr3_aa: CASRAGTSGGTGTDTQYF
cdr3_nt: TGTGCCAGCAGGGCCGGGACTAGCGGGGGGACTGGCACAGATACGCAGTATTTT

d_call: -
v_call: TRBV11-2
cdr3_length: 14
clone_size: once
j_call: TRBJ2-6
cdr3_aa: CASSSLRGANVLIF
cdr3_nt: TGTGCCAGCAGCTCCCTCCGCGGGGCCAACGTCCTGATTTTC

d_call: TRBD1
v_call: TRBV4-1
cdr3_length: 15
clone_size: many
j_call: TRBJ2-7
cdr3_aa: CASSPSGTGGYEQYF
cdr3_nt: TGCGCCAGCAGCCCCTCCGGGACAGGGGGCTACGAGCAGTACTTC

d_call: -
v_call: TRBV6-1
cdr3_length: 15
clone_size: -
j_call: TRBJ1-6
cdr3_aa: CASSVVSDYNSPLHF
cdr3_nt: TGTGCCAGCAGTGTAGTCAGCGACTATAATTCACCCCTCCACTTT

d_call: -
v_call: TRBV7-9
cdr3_length: 14
clone_size: -
j_call: TRBJ2-5
cdr3_aa: CASNLTPHQETQYF
cdr3_nt: TGTGCCAGCAACCTAACCCCGCACCAAGAGACCCAGTACTTC

d_call: TRBD1
v_call: TRBV27
cdr3_length: 14
clone_size: few
j_call: TRBJ1-2
cdr3_aa: CASSFTTGRSGYTF
cdr3_nt: TGTGCCAGCAGTTTTACGACAGGGCGAAGCGGCTACACCTTC

d_call: TRBD1
v_call: TRBV28
cdr3_length: 14
clone_size: -
j_call: TRBJ1-2
cdr3_aa: CASSLKDRAGGYTF
cdr3_nt: TGTGCCAGCAGTTTAAAGGACAGGGCCGGCGGCTACACCTTC

d_call: -
v_call: TRBV10-3
cdr3_length: 15
clone_size: -
j_call: TRBJ1-2
cdr3_aa: CAISESGMVGDGYTF
cdr3_nt: TGTGCCATCAGTGAGTCGGGTATGGTAGGGGATGGCTACACCTTC

d_call: TRBD2
v_call: TRBV20-1
cdr3_length: 15
clone_size: -
j_call: TRBJ2-2
cdr3_aa: CSALPGLVNTGELFF
cdr3_nt: TGCAGTGCTTTGCCGGGACTAGTGAACACCGGGGAGCTGTTTTTT

d_call: TRBD2
v_call: TRBV11-2
cdr3_length: 15
clone_size: -
j_call: TRBJ2-1
cdr3_aa: CASSKRGPDYNEQFF
cdr3_nt: TGTGCCAGCAGCAAGCGGGGGCCCGACTACAATGAGCAGTTCTTC

d_call: -
v_call: TRBV4-1
cdr3_length: 15
clone_size: once
j_call: TRBJ1-1
cdr3_aa: CASSPVGGLNTEALF
cdr3_nt: TGCGCCAGCAGCCCAGTAGGTGGCCTGAACACTGAAGCTTTATTT

d_call: -
v_call: TRBV7-9
cdr3_length: 12
clone_size: many
j_call: TRBJ2-7
cdr3_aa: CASSTKGIEQYF
cdr3_nt: TGTGCCAGCAGCACAAAAGGGATCGAGCAGTACTTC

d_call: -
v_call: TRBV4-1
cdr3_length: 18
clone_size: few
j_call: TRBJ1-1
cdr3_aa: CASSQDEYPVGIRTEAFF
cdr3_nt: TGCGCCAGCAGCCAAGATGAGTATCCTGTAGGGATCCGGACTGAAGCTTTCTTT

d_call: -
v_call: TRBV5-1
cdr3_length: 14
clone_size: few
j_call: TRBJ2-5
cdr3_aa: CASSRQGSQETQYF
cdr3_nt: TGCGCCAGCAGCAGGCAGGGGAGCCAAGAGACCCAGTACTTC

d_call: -
v_call: TRBV5-1
cdr3_length: 14
clone_size: few
j_call: TRBJ2-7
cdr3_aa: CASSLDPLSYERYF
cdr3_nt: TGCGCCAGCAGCTTGGATCCTCTTTCCTACGAGCGGTACTTC

d_call: TRBD2
v_call: TRBV20-1
cdr3_length: 17
clone_size: -
j_call: TRBJ2-5
cdr3_aa: CSADEIRTSGSRETQYF
cdr3_nt: TGCAGTGCTGACGAGATCCGGACTAGCGGGAGCAGAGAGACCCAGTACTTC

d_call: -
v_call: TRBV3-1
cdr3_length: 16
clone_size: -
j_call: TRBJ1-4
cdr3_aa: CASSQGSGKANEKLFF
cdr3_nt: TGTGCCAGCAGCCAAGGGTCGGGAAAGGCTAATGAAAAACTGTTTTTT